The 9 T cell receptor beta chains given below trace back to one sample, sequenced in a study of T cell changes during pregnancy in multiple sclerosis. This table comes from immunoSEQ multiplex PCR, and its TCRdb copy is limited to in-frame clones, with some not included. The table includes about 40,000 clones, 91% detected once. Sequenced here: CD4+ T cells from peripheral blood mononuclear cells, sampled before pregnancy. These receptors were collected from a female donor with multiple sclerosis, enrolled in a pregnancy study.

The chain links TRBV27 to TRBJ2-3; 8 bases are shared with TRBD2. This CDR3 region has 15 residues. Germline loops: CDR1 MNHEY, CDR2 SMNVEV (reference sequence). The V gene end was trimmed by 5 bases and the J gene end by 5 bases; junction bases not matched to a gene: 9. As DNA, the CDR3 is TGTGCCAGCAGTCCCGGGGGGGTCAGGAGAGATACGCAGTATTTT. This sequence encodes CASSPGGVRRDTQYF.

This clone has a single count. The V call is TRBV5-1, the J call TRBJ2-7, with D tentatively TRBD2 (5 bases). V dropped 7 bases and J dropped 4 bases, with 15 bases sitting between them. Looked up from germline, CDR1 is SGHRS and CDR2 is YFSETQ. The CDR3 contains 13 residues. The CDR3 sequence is CASASGRGYEQYF. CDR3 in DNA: TGCGCCAGCGCTTCCGGGCGAGGGTACGAGCAGTACTTC.

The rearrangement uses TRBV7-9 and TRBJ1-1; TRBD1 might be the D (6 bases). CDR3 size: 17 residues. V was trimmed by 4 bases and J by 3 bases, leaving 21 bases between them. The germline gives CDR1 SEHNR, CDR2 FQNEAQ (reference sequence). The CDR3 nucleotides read TGTGCCAGCAGCTACCGGGGCCAGGGGTATGGGGACACTGAAGCTTTCTTT. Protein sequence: CASSYRGQGYGDTEAFF. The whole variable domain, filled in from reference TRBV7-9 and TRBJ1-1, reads DTGVSQNPRHKITKRGQNVTFRCDPISEHNRLYWYRQTLGQGPEFLTYFQNEAQLEKSRLLSDRFSAERPKGSFSTLEIQRTEQGDSAMYLCASSYRGQGYGDTEAFFGQGTRLTVV.

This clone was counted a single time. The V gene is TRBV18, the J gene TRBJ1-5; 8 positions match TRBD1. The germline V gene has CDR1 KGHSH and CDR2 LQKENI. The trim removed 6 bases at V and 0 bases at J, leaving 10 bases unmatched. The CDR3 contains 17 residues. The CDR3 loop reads CASSPTGAPYSNQPQHF. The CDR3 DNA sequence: TGTGCCAGCTCGCCGACAGGGGCGCCTTATAGCAATCAGCCCCAGCATTTT.

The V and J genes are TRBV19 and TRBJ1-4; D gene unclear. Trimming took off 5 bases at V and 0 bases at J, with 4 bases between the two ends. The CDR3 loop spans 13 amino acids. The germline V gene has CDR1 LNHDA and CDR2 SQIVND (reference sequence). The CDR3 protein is CASSSATNEKLFF. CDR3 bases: TGTGCCAGTAGTTCCGCAACTAATGAAAAACTGTTTTTT.

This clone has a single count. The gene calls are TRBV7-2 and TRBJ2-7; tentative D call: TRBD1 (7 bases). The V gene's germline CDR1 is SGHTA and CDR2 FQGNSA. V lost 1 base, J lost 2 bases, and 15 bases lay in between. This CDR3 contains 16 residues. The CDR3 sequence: CASSLVEGAGAYEQYF. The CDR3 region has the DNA TGTGCCAGCAGCTTAGTGGAGGGGGCAGGGGCCTACGAGCAGTACTTC. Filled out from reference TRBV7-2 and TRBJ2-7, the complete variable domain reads GAGVSQSPSNKVTEKGKDVELRCDPISGHTALYWYRQSLGQGLEFLIYFQGNSAPDKSGLPSDRFSAERTGGSVSTLTIQRTQQEDSAVYLCASSLVEGAGAYEQYFGPGTRLTVT.

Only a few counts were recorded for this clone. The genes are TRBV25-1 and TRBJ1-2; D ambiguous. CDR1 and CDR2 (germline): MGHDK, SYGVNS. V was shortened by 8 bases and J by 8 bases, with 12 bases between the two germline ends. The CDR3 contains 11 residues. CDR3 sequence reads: CASSWEHGYTF. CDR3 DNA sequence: TGTGCCAGCTCTTGGGAGCACGGCTACACCTTC.

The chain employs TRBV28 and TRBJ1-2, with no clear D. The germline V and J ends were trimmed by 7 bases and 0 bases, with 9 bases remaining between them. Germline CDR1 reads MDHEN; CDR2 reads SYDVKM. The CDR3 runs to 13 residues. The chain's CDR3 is CASIASPNYGYTF. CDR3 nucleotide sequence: TGTGCCAGCATTGCGAGCCCTAACTATGGCTACACCTTC.

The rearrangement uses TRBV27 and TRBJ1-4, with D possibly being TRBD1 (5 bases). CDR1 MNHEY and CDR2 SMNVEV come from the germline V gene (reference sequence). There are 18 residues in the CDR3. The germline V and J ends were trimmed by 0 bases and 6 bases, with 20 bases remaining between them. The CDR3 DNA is TGTGCCAGCAGTTTATCACCCCGGGGGTACGGGGGGGATGAAAAACTGTTTTTT. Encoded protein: CASSLSPRGYGGDEKLFF.